The subject of this entry is one T cell receptor beta chain. Its target is unknown. CDR1 is SGHVS and CDR2 is FNYEAQ in the germline V gene. The CDR3 is made up of 12 amino acids. This record belongs to a study of CXCR3-negative and CXCR3-positive naive CD8 T cells. Study-wide background: The TRB read total, around 140 million, broke down to about 1.5 +/- 0.3 million reads per library. Study observations and caveats: Both naive subsets had comparably high diversity; memory CD8+ cells much lower.

The method, 5' RACE with UMI labels, was used to prepare the TRB cDNA libraries. TCRdb reanalyzed the 5' RACE reads, giving one entry per CDR3 protein sequence and no DNA. Here the sample table reports under 65,000 distinct CDR3 sequences. Per CD8+ T cell subset, triplicate sorts of approximately 290,000 cells each were done. The sequenced sample consisted of memory CD8+ T cells from blood. This clonotype was obtained from a human donor in good health. Some clones in this sample may be carry-over from other donors' samples. This rearrangement joins TRBV7-6 to TRBJ2-3; there is no DNA to check the TCRdb D call of TRBD2. This CDR3 is CASSSISDTQYF.